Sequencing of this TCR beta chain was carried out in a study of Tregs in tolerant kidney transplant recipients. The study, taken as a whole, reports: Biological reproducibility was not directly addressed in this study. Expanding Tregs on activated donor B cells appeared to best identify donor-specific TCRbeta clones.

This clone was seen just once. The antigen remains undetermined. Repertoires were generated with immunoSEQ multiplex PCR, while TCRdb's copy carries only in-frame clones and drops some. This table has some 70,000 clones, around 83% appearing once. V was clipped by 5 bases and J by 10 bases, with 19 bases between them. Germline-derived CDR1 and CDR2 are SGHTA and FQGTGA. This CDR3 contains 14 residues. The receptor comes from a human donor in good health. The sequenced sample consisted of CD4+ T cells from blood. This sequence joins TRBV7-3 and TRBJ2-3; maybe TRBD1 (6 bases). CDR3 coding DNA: TGTGCCAGCAGCCCATCCTGGGACACTGGGCCGCAGTATTTT. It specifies CASSPSWDTGPQYF.